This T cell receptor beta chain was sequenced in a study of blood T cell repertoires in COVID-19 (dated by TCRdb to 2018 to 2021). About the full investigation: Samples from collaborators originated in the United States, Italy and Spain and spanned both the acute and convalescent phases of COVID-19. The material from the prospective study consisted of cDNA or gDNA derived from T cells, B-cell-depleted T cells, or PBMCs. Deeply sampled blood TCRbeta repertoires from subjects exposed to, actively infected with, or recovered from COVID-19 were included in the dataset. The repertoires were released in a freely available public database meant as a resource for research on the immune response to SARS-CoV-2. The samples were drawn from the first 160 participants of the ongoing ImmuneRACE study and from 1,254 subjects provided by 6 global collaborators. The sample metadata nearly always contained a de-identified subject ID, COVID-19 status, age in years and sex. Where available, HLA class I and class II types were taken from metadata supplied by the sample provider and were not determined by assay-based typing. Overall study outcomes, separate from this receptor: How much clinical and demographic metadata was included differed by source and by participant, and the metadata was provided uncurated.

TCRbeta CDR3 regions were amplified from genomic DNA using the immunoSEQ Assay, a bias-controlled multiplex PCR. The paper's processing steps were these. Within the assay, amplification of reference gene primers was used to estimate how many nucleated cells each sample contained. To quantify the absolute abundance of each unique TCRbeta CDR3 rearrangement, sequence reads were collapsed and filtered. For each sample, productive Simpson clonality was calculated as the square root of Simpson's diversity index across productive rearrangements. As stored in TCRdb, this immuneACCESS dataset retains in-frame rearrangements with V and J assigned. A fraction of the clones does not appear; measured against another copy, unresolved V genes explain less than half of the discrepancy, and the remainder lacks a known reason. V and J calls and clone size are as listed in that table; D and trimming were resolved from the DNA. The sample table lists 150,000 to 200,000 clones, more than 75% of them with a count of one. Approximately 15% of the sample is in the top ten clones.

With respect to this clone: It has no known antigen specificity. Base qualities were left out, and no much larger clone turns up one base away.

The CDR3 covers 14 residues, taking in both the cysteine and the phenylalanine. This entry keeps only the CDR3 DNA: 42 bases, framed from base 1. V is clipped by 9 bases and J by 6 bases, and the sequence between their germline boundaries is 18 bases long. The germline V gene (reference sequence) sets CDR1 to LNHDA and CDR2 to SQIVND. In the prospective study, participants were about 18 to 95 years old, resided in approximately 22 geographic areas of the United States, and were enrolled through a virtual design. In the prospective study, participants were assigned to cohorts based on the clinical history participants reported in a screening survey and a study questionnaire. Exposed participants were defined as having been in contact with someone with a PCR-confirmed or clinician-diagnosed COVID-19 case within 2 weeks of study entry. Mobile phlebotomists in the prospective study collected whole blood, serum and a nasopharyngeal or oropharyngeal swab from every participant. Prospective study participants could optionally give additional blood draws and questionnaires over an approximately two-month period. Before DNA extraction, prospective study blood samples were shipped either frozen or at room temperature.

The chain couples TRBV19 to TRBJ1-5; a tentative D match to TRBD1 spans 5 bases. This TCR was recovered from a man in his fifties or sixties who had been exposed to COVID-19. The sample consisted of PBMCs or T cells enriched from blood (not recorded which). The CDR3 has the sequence CASMTPGITQPQHF. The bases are TGTGCCAGCATGACCCCAGGGATTACTCAGCCCCAGCATTTT.